What follows are 27 T cell receptor beta chains derived from one specimen sequenced in a study of blood T cells in healthy people across ages. The authors ran a second PCR of roughly 6 to 12 cycles using a sample-barcoded 5' primer and a J-beta primer mix. TCRdb ran MiXCR on the 5' RACE reads and lists one entry per CDR3 protein. Of around 1,600,000 distinct CDR3 sequences listed, 42% are singletons. Source material: blood. The receptor set was obtained from a woman younger than 35 in good health.

This chain uses TRBV7-9 with TRBJ1-1; D gene uncertain. Germline V gene data show CDR1 as SEHNR and CDR2 as FQNEAQ (reference sequence). With 0 bases removed from V and 7 bases from J, the gap between germline ends came to 9 bases. The CDR3 has 13 residues. DNA of the CDR3: TGTGCCAGCAGCTTAGCCGCGGCTGTTGAAGCTTTCTTT. This gives the protein CASSLAAAVEAFF.

The chain uses TRBV7-9 and TRBJ2-7, with D possibly TRBD1 on 6 matching bases. V lost 3 bases, J lost 2 bases, and 14 bases lay in between. The CDR3 consists of 15 residues. CDR1 SEHNR and CDR2 FQNEAQ come from the germline V gene (reference sequence). For the CDR3, the DNA is TGTGCCAGCAGCTTTGGGGGACAACTAACCTACGAGCAGTACTTC. It codes for CASSFGGQLTYEQYF.

The gene calls are TRBV7-9 and TRBJ2-7; weak D call: TRBD2 (6 bases). V lost 2 bases and J 2 bases, leaving 16 bases between the germline ends. Germline V gene sequence: CDR1 SEHNR, CDR2 FQNEAQ (reference sequence). This CDR3 region has 16 residues. CDR3 DNA sequence: TGTGCCAGCAGCTTAACCGGGGGAGGTATAGCCTACGAGCAGTACTTC. This sequence encodes CASSLTGGGIAYEQYF.

This chain connects TRBV7-8 to TRBJ1-5; no clear D. The CDR3 contains 14 residues. V lost 2 bases and J 6 bases, leaving 11 bases between the germline ends. The germline V gene encodes CDR1 SGHVS and CDR2 FQNEAQ. The CDR3 here is CASSLIGLGQPQHF. CDR3 nucleotides: TGTGCCAGCAGCTTAATTGGGCTGGGTCAGCCCCAGCATTTT.

This clonotype has more than one count but fewer than ten. V usage is TRBV9 and J usage is TRBJ1-6; D possibly corresponds to TRBD1 (6 bases). CDR3 size: 13 residues. Germline V gives CDR1 SGDLS, CDR2 YYNGEE. The V end lost 6 bases, the J end lost 8 bases, and 12 bases lay between the germline ends. CDR3 DNA sequence: TGTGCCAGCATGGGCGAGGGGGATTCACCCCTCCACTTT. Amino acids: CASMGEGDSPLHF.

The rearrangement joins TRBV7-9 to TRBJ2-3; 9 bases agree with TRBD1. The germline CDR1 and CDR2 sequences are SEHNR and FQNEAQ (reference sequence). The CDR3 covers 16 residues. Germline trimming cut 5 bases from V and 4 bases from J; bases unmatched to any gene: 10. CDR3 DNA: TGTGCCAGCAGCCCACTACGGGGGACAGGGTCAGATACGCAGTATTTT. Residues: CASSPLRGTGSDTQYF.

This sequence joins TRBV28 and TRBJ2-7, with D unclear. The CDR3 is made up of 12 amino acids. Germline V gene sequence: CDR1 MDHEN, CDR2 SYDVKM. Trimming stripped 4 bases from V and 6 bases from J, with 10 bases between. CDR3 amino acids: CASSSTICEQYF. The CDR3 DNA reads as TGTGCCAGCAGTTCGACAATCTGCGAGCAGTACTTC.

The genes are TRBV4-1 and TRBJ2-3; 12 bases map to TRBD1. Germline V gene lookup returns CDR1 MGHRA and CDR2 YSYEKL. Trimming removed 3 bases from V and 5 bases from J; junction bases left unmatched: 12. The CDR3 length is 18 residues. The CDR3 DNA sequence: TGCGCCAGCAGCCAGGCTACCGGGACAGGGGGCATCGGAGATACGCAGTATTTT. Translated: CASSQATGTGGIGDTQYF.

The genes are TRBV30 and TRBJ2-7; D uncertain. There are 12 residues in the CDR3. V was cut by 3 bases and J by 3 bases, with 9 bases left in between. CDR1 and CDR2 from the germline V gene are GTSNPN and SVGIG (reference sequence). The CDR3 nucleotides read TGTGCCTGGAGAGCACAGATCTACGAGCAGTACTTC. Its protein product is CAWRAQIYEQYF. Looking up the rest from reference TRBV30 and TRBJ2-7 gives the full variable domain: SQTIHQWPATLVQPVGSPLSLECTVEGTSNPNLYWYRQAAGRGLQLLFYSVGIGQISSEVPQNLSASRPQDRQFILSSKKLLLSDSGFYLCAWRAQIYEQYFGPGTRLTVT.

This clonotype was detected once. This chain uses TRBV29-1 with TRBJ2-5, with 11 bases that match TRBD2. Losses at the gene ends were 4 bases for V and 11 bases for J; bases not matched to a gene: 27. The germline V gene has CDR1 SQVTM and CDR2 ANQGSEA. The CDR3 length is 19 residues. CDR3 DNA sequence: TGCAGCGTTGGGAGGGCTAGCGGGAGGCCCCTCGGGTCCTACAATGAGCAGTACTTC. Translating gives CSVGRASGRPLGSYNEQYF.

The rearrangement joins TRBV7-2 to TRBJ2-5, with 8 nucleotides matching TRBD1. The junction had 13 bases not matched to a gene; V was cut back by 2 bases and J by 2 bases. The germline CDR1 and CDR2 sequences are SGHTA and FQGNSA. This CDR3 is 18 amino acids long. This CDR3 reads CASSLIRKAGGQQETQYF. The CDR3 DNA follows: TGTGCCAGCAGCTTAATTAGAAAAGCAGGGGGCCAACAAGAGACCCAGTACTTC.

This clonotype showed up just once. The CDR3 is CASSLVGLRENTEAFF. The CDR3 nucleotides read TGTGCCAGCAGCTTAGTGGGGTTGAGGGAGAACACTGAAGCTTTCTTT. V gene TRBV7-2 combines with J gene TRBJ1-1; D is ambiguous. The V gene lost 1 base and the J gene lost 1 base, with 13 bases spanning the gap. From germline, CDR1 is SGHTA and CDR2 FQGNSA. The CDR3 spans 16 residues.

On this clonotype: A much larger clone is a single base away; this may be a read error. The chain couples TRBV3-1 to TRBJ1-6; no clear D. Per the germline V gene, CDR1 is LGHDT and CDR2 is YNNKEL (reference sequence). The ends were cut back, 0 bases at V and 10 bases at J, with 10 bases in the middle. The CDR3 has 14 amino acids. The CDR3 here is CASSQDHGKSPLHF. The CDR3 DNA follows: TGTGCCAGCAGCCAAGATCATGGTAAGTCACCCCTCCACTTT.

The CDR3 loop reads CASSQAGLMNTEAFF. The CDR3 DNA reads as TGTGCCAGCAGCCAAGCTGGACTGATGAACACTGAAGCTTTCTTT. The gene calls are TRBV3-1 and TRBJ1-1; D ambiguous. Trimming cost V 1 base and J 0 bases, with 9 bases left between them. Germline V gene lookup returns CDR1 LGHDT and CDR2 YNNKEL (reference sequence). The CDR3 runs to 15 residues.

There are a few counts of this clonotype. The rearrangement joins TRBV6-5 to TRBJ2-3; 7 bases are shared with TRBD2. Per the germline V gene, CDR1 is MNHEY and CDR2 is SVGAGI. The CDR3 consists of 16 residues. V was pared by 5 bases and J by 3 bases, with 11 bases of the junction left unmatched. The CDR3 loop reads CASSRTRGLKTDTQYF. The CDR3 DNA sequence: TGTGCCAGCAGTCGGACTAGGGGCTTGAAGACAGATACGCAGTATTTT.

The chain carries TRBV28 and TRBJ2-5; D remains ambiguous. Looked up from germline, CDR1 is MDHEN and CDR2 is SYDVKM. The germline V and J ends were trimmed by 10 bases and 11 bases, with 23 bases remaining between them. This CDR3 has 13 residues. The CDR3: CAIIARTYNEQYF. DNA of the CDR3: TGTGCCATCATCGCAAGGACCTACAATGAGCAGTACTTC.

The gene calls are TRBV20-1 and TRBJ2-5, with 13 bases aligning to TRBD2. V gave up 3 bases and J gave up 11 bases; unmatched junction bases: 12. The CDR3 runs to 15 residues. In germline, CDR1 is DFQATT, CDR2 SNEGSKA (reference sequence). CDR3 nucleotides: TGCAGTGCTAGCAGTGGACTAGCGGGAGTCTGGGAGCAGTACTTC. Translating it yields CSASSGLAGVWEQYF.

This clonotype was seen ten or more times. The V gene is TRBV25-1, the J gene TRBJ1-2; D is uncertain. Germline V CDR1 and CDR2: MGHDK, SYGVNS. The CDR3 spans 12 residues. The V end lost 1 base, the J end lost 5 bases, and 5 bases lay between the germline ends. CDR3 DNA sequence: TGTGCCAGCAGTGAATCGTGGTATGGCTACACCTTC. Protein product: CASSESWYGYTF.

Details on this clonotype: Just one base apart from a much larger clone, this may be a read error. This sequence joins TRBV2 and TRBJ1-2; possibly TRBD1 for D (5 bases). The CDR3 sequence is 15 residues long. The germline gives CDR1 SNHLY, CDR2 FYNNEI. Here the CDR3 reads CTSSKVDSRNYGYTF. CDR3 bases: TGTACCAGCAGTAAAGTAGACAGTCGAAACTATGGCTACACCTTC.

The V call is TRBV7-3, the J call TRBJ2-1; TRBD2 matches 8 bases. The V gene end was trimmed by 5 bases and the J gene end by 12 bases; junction bases not matched to a gene: 9. This CDR3 has 13 amino acids. Germline CDR1 SGHTA, CDR2 FQGTGA. In nucleotides, the CDR3 is TGTGCCAGCAGCCAAGGGACGGGGGGGGTGCAGTTCTTC. It translates to CASSQGTGGVQFF.

In its sample, this clonotype was seen a few times. J is TRBJ2-7 and V is TRBV27; possible D gene TRBD2, 5 bases. V lost 4 bases and J 1 base, leaving 17 bases between the germline ends. Germline CDR1 reads MNHEY; CDR2 reads SMNVEV (reference sequence). The CDR3 totals 16 residues. In DNA, the CDR3 is TGTGCCAGCAGTTCAGAAGGGAGATTCGGTTCCTACGAGCAGTACTTC. It codes for CASSSEGRFGSYEQYF.

This clonotype was counted a few times. V is TRBV4-2 and J is TRBJ2-2, with 9 positions matching TRBD2. Germline-derived CDR1 and CDR2 are LGHNA and YNFKEQ. V was clipped by 3 bases and J by 5 bases; unmatched bases: 13. The CDR3 contains 18 residues. The CDR3 DNA is TGTGCCAGCAGCCACCCGTACGGGGTAGCGGGAGTTACCGGGGAGCTGTTTTTT. Its translation is CASSHPYGVAGVTGELFF.

Concerning this clonotype: One end of the junction does not line up with germline, which may come from a read error. V usage is TRBV6-5 and J usage is TRBJ1-2, with D uncertain. The CDR3 spans 13 residues. Germline assignment: CDR1 MNHEY and CDR2 SVGAGI. The CDR3 sequence is CASSDSKDYGYTF. CDR3 in DNA: TGTGCCAGCAGTGACTCTAAGGACTATGGCTACACCTTC.

This chain joins TRBV4-3 and TRBJ2-2, with a weak D call TRBD2 (5 bases). The CDR3 is 15 residues long. Germline loops: CDR1 LGHNA, CDR2 YSLEER. Trimming took off 3 bases at V and 3 bases at J, with 11 bases between the two ends. As DNA, the CDR3 is TGCGCCAGCAGCCATGGGGAGTGGGACACCGGGGAGCTGTTTTTT. It specifies CASSHGEWDTGELFF.

A single count supports this clonotype. The gene calls are TRBV28 and TRBJ1-2; TRBD1 might be the D (6 bases). CDR3 length equals 15 residues. The V end was cut by 7 bases, the J end by 5 bases, with 20 bases between. Germline CDR1 reads MDHEN; CDR2 reads SYDVKM. CDR3 sequence reads: CASTIPSTGAYGYTF. In DNA, the CDR3 is TGTGCCAGCACCATCCCATCGACAGGTGCTTATGGCTACACCTTC.

CDR3 loop: CASSVAGLAGTYEQYF. In DNA form, the CDR3 reads TGTGCCAGCAGCGTAGCTGGGCTAGCGGGAACCTACGAGCAGTACTTC. The J gene is TRBJ2-7, the V gene TRBV9, with TRBD2 matching over 9 bases. The J segment lost 2 bases and the V segment lost 0 bases, leaving 6 bases of the junction unmatched. This CDR3 contains 16 residues. Germline loops: CDR1 SGDLS, CDR2 YYNGEE.

The chain is built from TRBV14 and TRBJ2-3; TRBD1 is a possible D gene (6 bases). Per germline, CDR1 SGHDN and CDR2 FVKESK. Between the trimmed V and J ends, which lost 5 bases and 2 bases, there was a span of 14 bases. The CDR3 runs 15 residues. DNA of the CDR3: TGTGCCAGCAGCGCCCGACAGGTGTTCACAGATACGCAGTATTTT. It specifies CASSARQVFTDTQYF.